The following is a T cell receptor (beta chain) sequence with its context. These data originate in a study of blood T cell repertoires in COVID-19. Study details: The United States, Italy and Spain supplied acute and convalescent COVID-19 samples. T cells, B-cell-depleted T cells, or PBMCs provided the cDNA or gDNA that served as material.

Authors' analysis steps: Amplification with reference gene primers provided the estimates of nucleated cell counts. Using immunoSEQ multiplex PCR, the repertoire was profiled, and TCRdb retains in-frame clones only, with some absent. V, J and clone size are those of that table, while D and trimming were read from the DNA. The sample lists roughly 15,000 clones, about nine tenths occurring once. The TCR was taken from a man aged 50 to 59 with active COVID-19. What was sequenced was peripheral blood.

Here the CDR3 reads CAWSALRGANVLTF. Here the CDR3 DNA reads TGTGCCTGGAGTGCGCTAAGAGGGGCCAACGTCCTGACTTTC. The chain links TRBV30 to TRBJ2-6; D is unclear. CDR1 and CDR2 (germline): GTSNPN, SVGIG (reference sequence). The CDR3 is 14 residues long. Trimming stripped 1 base from V and 4 bases from J, with 8 bases between.